These 8 T cell receptor beta chains originate from one sample sequenced in a study of OX40 agonist ivuxolimab in advanced cancers. Sequencing used immunoSEQ multiplex PCR; TCRdb keeps in-frame clones, though not all of them. The table lists 35,000 or so clones, around 77% of them singletons. Material: CD4+ or CD8+ T cells sorted from blood, obtained in a trial of the OX40 agonist ivuxolimab. These receptors were collected from an adult with an advanced solid tumor such as melanoma, head and neck, liver or kidney cancer.

The chain has TRBV27 and TRBJ2-3; D might be TRBD1 (5 bases). This CDR3 region has 12 residues. Deletions cut 4 bases from V and 6 bases from J, with 8 bases between. Germline V gene lookup returns CDR1 MNHEY and CDR2 SMNVEV (reference sequence). CDR3 DNA: TGTGCCAGCAGTTCCCCAGGGGATACGCAGTATTTT. Protein product: CASSSPGDTQYF.

The rearrangement links TRBV9 to TRBJ2-2, with a possible D match to TRBD2 (6 bases). The germline CDR1 and CDR2 sequences are SGDLS and YYNGEE. V shed 4 bases and J shed 2 bases, with 15 bases lying between them. The CDR3 totals 16 residues. This CDR3 reads CASSSLSGANTGELFF. Here the CDR3 DNA reads TGTGCCAGCAGCTCCCTTAGCGGAGCTAACACCGGGGAGCTGTTTTTT. Full variable domain (outside the CDR3, taken from reference TRBV9 and TRBJ2-2): DSGVTQTPKHLITATGQRVTLRCSPRSGDLSVYWYQQSLDQGLQFLIQYYNGEERAKGNILERFSAQQFPDLHSELNLSSLELGDSALYFCASSSLSGANTGELFFGEGSRLTVL.

In its sample, this clone was seen once. The V and J genes are TRBV27 and TRBJ2-1, with TRBD1 matching 7 bases. The length of the CDR3 is 14 residues. With V trimmed by 6 bases and J by 3 bases, 5 bases remained unmatched. Germline CDR1 reads MNHEY; CDR2 reads SMNVEV (reference sequence). As DNA, the CDR3 is TGTGCCAGCAGAGGGGGCGGATACTACAATGAGCAGTTCTTC. Translating it yields CASRGGGYYNEQFF.

The chain employs TRBV28 and TRBJ2-5; tentatively, D is TRBD1 or TRBD2 (5 bases each). This CDR3 has 15 amino acids. Deletions cut 0 bases from V and 5 bases from J, with 13 bases between. The V gene's germline CDR1 is MDHEN and CDR2 SYDVKM. The CDR3, as DNA: TGTGCCAGCAGTTTATGGGCCAGGGAGTTTGAGACCCAGTACTTC. Amino acids: CASSLWAREFETQYF.

At least ten counts were recorded for this clone. J is TRBJ1-1 and V is TRBV27; 12 bases are a match to TRBD1. The germline CDR1 and CDR2 sequences are MNHEY and SMNVEV (reference sequence). V lost 6 bases to trimming and J lost 4 bases; unmatched junction nucleotides: 6. The CDR3 is 15 amino acids. CDR3 sequence (DNA): TGTGCCAGCAGCTCCGGGACAGGGGGCTTCACTGAAGCTTTCTTT. It codes for CASSSGTGGFTEAFF.

In regard to this clone: The junction departs from the called germline gene at one end, perhaps through a read error. The V call is TRBV5-5, the J call TRBJ2-1, with D perhaps matching TRBD1 (6 bases). From germline, CDR1 is SGHKS and CDR2 YYEKEE (reference sequence). The CDR3 has 15 residues. CDR3 DNA sequence: TGTGCCAGCAGCACAGGGAAGAACTCCAACAATGAGCAGTTCTTC. Its translation: CASSTGKNSNNEQFF.

The chain links TRBV30 to TRBJ1-5, with D possibly TRBD1 on 5 matching bases. With 0 bases removed from V and 1 base from J, the gap between germline ends came to 7 bases. Germline loops: CDR1 GTSNPN, CDR2 SVGIG (reference sequence). The CDR3 spans 14 residues. The DNA of the CDR3 is TGTGCCTGGAGTGTGGGGCAGAGCAATCAGCCCCAGCATTTT. Translation gives CAWSVGQSNQPQHF.

This chain connects TRBV28 to TRBJ2-1; 9 bases line up with TRBD2. The CDR3 length is 14 residues. Germline V gene sequence: CDR1 MDHEN, CDR2 SYDVKM. J gave up 2 bases and V 5 bases, and 1 base lay outside the gene matches. The CDR3 reads CASSEREAYNEQFF. CDR3 DNA sequence: TGTGCCAGCAGTGAGCGGGAGGCCTACAATGAGCAGTTCTTC.